These 9 T cell receptor beta chains were all obtained from the same sample, sequenced in a study of post-analysis software for immune sequencing data. Sequencing libraries made from TCR beta cDNA carried unique molecular identifiers. TCRdb reprocessed the PCR reads with MiXCR, giving one entry per CDR3 protein. The repertoire holds 750,000 to 950,000 distinct CDR3 sequences, with 53% as singletons. No antigens are known for them. Overall study results and limits: Controls showed lower frequencies than patients for five TRBV segments, and TRBV5-6, TRBV5-1 and TRBV20-1 were among these.

The sample taken for sequencing was blood. All receptors derive from a girl aged 5 to 17 with multiple sclerosis.

This clonotype has more than one count but fewer than ten. The chain links TRBV12-3 or TRBV12-4 to TRBJ2-5, with TRBD2 identical over 12 bases. CDR3 length: 14 residues. V was clipped by 6 bases and J by 5 bases; unmatched bases: 4. The CDR3, as DNA: TGTGCCAGCAGCCCTAGCGGGGGGGCGGAGACCCAGTACTTC. This translates into CASSPSGGAETQYF.

The V call is TRBV5-6, the J call TRBJ2-7; 9 nucleotides agree with TRBD2. CDR3 length: 18 residues. CDR1 is SGHDT and CDR2 is YYEEEE in the germline V gene. J lost 0 bases, V lost 0 bases, and 10 bases had no gene match. CDR3 nucleotide sequence: TGTGCCAGCAGCTTGGCCATTGGGCTAGCGGGACACTCCTACGAGCAGTACTTC. It encodes CASSLAIGLAGHSYEQYF.

This clonotype came up once. CDR3 in amino acids: CSVERTGGWDEQFF. In DNA form, the CDR3 reads TGCAGCGTTGAACGGACAGGGGGCTGGGATGAGCAGTTCTTC. The genes are TRBV29-1 and TRBJ2-1; TRBD1 matches at 11 bases. This CDR3 region has 14 residues. Germline V CDR1 and CDR2: SQVTM, ANQGSEA. V gave up 2 bases and J gave up 8 bases; unmatched junction bases: 5.

The CDR3 loop is CSAGGTGVGYGYTF. In DNA form, the CDR3 reads TGCAGTGCTGGGGGTACAGGGGTGGGCTATGGCTACACCTTC. The chain couples TRBV20-1 to TRBJ1-2; 7 bases are a match to TRBD1. CDR3 size: 14 residues. Germline assignment: CDR1 DFQATT and CDR2 SNEGSKA (reference sequence). J was trimmed by 4 bases and V by 5 bases; bases with no gene match: 10.

This chain uses TRBV29-1 with TRBJ2-7; D perhaps matches TRBD1 (6 bases). CDR3 length equals 12 residues. The V end was cut by 4 bases, the J end by 6 bases, with 13 bases between. Germline-derived CDR1 and CDR2 are SQVTM and ANQGSEA. Written as DNA, the CDR3 is TGCAGCGTTGGGAGGACAGATTTCGAGCAGTACTTC. Translation: CSVGRTDFEQYF.

The chain uses TRBV7-6 and TRBJ2-2, with D perhaps being TRBD1 or TRBD2 (6 bases each). The CDR3 spans 14 residues. CDR1 and CDR2 (germline): SGHVS, FNYEAQ. Between the trimmed V and J ends, which lost 11 bases and 7 bases, there was a span of 20 bases. The CDR3 nucleotides are TGTGCCGGGGGGTGGGACAACAACGGCGGGGAGCTGTTTTTT. Its protein product is CAGGWDNNGGELFF. Together with reference TRBV7-6 and TRBJ2-2, the CDR3 gives the full variable domain: GAGVSQSPRYKVTKRGQDVALRCDPISGHVSLYWYRQALGQGPEFLTYFNYEAQQDKSGLPNDRFSAERPEGSISTLTIQRTEQRDSAMYRCAGGWDNNGGELFFGEGSRLTVL.

This clonotype turned up a few times. The J gene is TRBJ2-1, the V gene TRBV19; TRBD1 agrees at 11 bases. The CDR3 consists of 19 residues. J lost 5 bases, V lost 3 bases, and 15 bases had no gene match. Germline lookup yields CDR1 LNHDA and CDR2 SQIVND (reference sequence). CDR3 nucleotide sequence: TGTGCCAGTAGTATCCCGGACAGGGGGCGCGGAGTTGTCCACAATGAGCAGTTCTTC. This translates into CASSIPDRGRGVVHNEQFF.

The chain carries TRBV5-8 and TRBJ1-2; a possible D gene is TRBD1 (6 bases). The V and J ends lost 0 bases and 4 bases respectively, with 13 bases between them. CDR1 and CDR2 (germline): SGHTS, YDEGEE. The CDR3 loop spans 15 amino acids. CDR3 loop: CASSLGPATGYGYTF. CDR3 DNA: TGTGCCAGCAGCTTGGGTCCCGCGACAGGCTATGGCTACACCTTC.

The V call is TRBV27, the J call TRBJ1-2; 8 bases agree with TRBD1. Trimming at V came to 4 bases and at J to 12 bases, leaving 10 bases not matched to a gene. CDR1 is MNHEY and CDR2 is SMNVEV in the germline V gene (reference sequence). There are 13 residues in the CDR3. CDR3 DNA sequence: TGTGCCAGCAGTTCTTCTGGGACAGGAAGGAACACCTTC. Translating it yields CASSSSGTGRNTF.